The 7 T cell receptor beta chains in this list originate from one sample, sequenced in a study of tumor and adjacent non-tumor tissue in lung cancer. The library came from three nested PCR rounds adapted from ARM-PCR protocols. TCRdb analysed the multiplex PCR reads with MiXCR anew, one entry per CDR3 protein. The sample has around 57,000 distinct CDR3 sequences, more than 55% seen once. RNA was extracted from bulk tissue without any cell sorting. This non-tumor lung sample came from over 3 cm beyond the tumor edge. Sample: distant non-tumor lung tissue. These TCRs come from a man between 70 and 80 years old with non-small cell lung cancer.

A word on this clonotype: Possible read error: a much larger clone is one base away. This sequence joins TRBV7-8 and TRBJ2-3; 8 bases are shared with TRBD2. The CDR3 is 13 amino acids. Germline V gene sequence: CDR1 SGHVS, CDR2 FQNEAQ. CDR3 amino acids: CASSLAGTDTLYF. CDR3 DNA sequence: TGTGCCAGCAGCCTAGCGGGCACAGATACGCTGTATTTT.

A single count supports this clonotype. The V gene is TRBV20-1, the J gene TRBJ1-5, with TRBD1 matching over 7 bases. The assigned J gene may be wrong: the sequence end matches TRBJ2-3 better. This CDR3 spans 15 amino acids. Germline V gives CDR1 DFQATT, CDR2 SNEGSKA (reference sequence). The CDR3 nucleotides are TGCAGTGCTAGACCGGGACAGCGTCTTTATCAGCCCCAGTATTTT. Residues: CSARPGQRLYQPQYF.

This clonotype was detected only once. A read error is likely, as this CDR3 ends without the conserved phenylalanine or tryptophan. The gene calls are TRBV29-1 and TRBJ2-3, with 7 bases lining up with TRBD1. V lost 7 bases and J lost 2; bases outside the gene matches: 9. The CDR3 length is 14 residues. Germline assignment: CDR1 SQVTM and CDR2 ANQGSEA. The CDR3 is CSAAGTAITDTQYS. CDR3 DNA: TGCAGCGCTGCCGGGACAGCTATCACAGATACGCAGTATTCT.

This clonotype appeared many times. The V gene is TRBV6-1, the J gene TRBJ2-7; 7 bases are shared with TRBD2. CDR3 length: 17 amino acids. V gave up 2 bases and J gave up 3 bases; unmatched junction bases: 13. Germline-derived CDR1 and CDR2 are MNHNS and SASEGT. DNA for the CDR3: TGTGCCAGCAGTGAATTAACTGGCGGGAGCCCGGTCTACGAGCAGTACTTC. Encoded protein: CASSELTGGSPVYEQYF.

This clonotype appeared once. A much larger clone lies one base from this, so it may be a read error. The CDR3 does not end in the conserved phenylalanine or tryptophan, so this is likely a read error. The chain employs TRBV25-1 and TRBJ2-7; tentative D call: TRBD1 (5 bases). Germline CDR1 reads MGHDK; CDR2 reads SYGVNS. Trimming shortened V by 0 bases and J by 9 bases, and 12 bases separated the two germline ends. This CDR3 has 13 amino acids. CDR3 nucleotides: TGTGCCAGCAGTGAATATGCAGGGTCTGCGCAGTACCTC. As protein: CASSEYAGSAQYL.

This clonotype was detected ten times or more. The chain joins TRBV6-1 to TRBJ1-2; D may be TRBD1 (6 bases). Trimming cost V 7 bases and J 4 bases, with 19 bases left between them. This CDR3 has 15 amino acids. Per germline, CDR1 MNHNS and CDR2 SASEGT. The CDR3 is CASTAGGASTYGYTF. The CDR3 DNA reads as TGTGCCAGCACGGCGGGGGGCGCCTCTACCTATGGCTACACCTTC.

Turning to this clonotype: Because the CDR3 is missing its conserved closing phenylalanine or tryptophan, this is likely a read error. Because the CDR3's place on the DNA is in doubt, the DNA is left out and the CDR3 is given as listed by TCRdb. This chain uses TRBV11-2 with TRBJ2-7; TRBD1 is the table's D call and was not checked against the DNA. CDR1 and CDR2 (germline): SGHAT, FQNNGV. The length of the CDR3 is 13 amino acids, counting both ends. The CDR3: CASSWGSSYEQYL.